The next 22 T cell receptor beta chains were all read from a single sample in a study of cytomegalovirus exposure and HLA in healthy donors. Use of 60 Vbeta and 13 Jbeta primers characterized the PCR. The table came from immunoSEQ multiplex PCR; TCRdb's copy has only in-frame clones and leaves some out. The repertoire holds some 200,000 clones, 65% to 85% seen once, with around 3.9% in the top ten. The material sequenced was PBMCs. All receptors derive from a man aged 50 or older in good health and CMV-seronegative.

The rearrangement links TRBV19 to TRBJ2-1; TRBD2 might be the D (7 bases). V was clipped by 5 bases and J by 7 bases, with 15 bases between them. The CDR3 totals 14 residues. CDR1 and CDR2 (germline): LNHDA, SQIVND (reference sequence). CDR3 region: CASSDGGGPNEQFF. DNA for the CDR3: TGTGCCAGTAGTGATGGGGGGGGGCCTAATGAGCAGTTCTTC.

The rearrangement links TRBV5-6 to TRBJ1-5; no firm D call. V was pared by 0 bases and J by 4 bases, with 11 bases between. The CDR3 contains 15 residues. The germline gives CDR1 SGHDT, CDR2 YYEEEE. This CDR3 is CASSLGPGSNQPQHF. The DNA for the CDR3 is TGTGCCAGCAGCTTGGGGCCGGGTTCAAATCAGCCCCAGCATTTT.

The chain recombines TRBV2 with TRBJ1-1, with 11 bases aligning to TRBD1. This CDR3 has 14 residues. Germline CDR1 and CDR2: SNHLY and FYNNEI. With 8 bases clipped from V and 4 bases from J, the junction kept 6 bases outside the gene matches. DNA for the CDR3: TGTGCCAGCGGTGGACAGGGGGCGAGCACTGAAGCTTTCTTT. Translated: CASGGQGASTEAFF.

The CDR3: CASSLRSDSYNEQFF. In nucleotides, the CDR3 is TGTGCCAGCAGCTTAAGGTCAGACTCCTACAATGAGCAGTTCTTC. The gene calls are TRBV7-3 and TRBJ2-1; D is ambiguous. V lost 1 base and J 0 bases, leaving 7 bases between the germline ends. Germline V CDR1 and CDR2: SGHTA, FQGTGA. The CDR3 covers 15 residues.

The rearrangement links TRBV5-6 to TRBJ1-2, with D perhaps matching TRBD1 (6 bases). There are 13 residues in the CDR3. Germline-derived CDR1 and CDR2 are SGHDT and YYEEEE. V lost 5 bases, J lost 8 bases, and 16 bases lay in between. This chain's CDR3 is CASSYTGWSGYTF. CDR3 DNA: TGTGCCAGCAGTTATACAGGGTGGTCGGGCTACACCTTC.

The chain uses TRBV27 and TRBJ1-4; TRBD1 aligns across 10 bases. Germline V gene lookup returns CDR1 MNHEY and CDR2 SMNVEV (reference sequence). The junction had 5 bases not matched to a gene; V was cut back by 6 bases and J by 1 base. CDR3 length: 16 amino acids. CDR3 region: CASRDGTGVTNEKLFF. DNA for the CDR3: TGTGCCAGCAGAGACGGGACAGGGGTAACTAATGAAAAACTGTTTTTT.

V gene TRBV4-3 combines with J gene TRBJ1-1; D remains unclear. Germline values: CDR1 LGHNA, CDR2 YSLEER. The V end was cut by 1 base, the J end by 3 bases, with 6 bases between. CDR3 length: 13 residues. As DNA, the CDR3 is TGCGCCAGCAGCCAAGGGGAGGACACTGAAGCTTTCTTT. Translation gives CASSQGEDTEAFF.

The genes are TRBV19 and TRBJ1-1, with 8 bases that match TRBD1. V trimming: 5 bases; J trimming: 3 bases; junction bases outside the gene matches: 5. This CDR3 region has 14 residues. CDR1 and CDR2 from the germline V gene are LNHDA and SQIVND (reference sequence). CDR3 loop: CASSPADRDTEAFF. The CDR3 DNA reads TGTGCCAGTAGTCCTGCGGACAGGGACACTGAAGCTTTCTTT.

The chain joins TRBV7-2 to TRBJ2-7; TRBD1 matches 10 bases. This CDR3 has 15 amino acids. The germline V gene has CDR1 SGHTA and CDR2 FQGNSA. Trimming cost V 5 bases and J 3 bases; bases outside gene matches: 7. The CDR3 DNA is TGTGCCAGCAGCCTTGCGGGACAGGGGTTCTACGAGCAGTACTTC. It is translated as CASSLAGQGFYEQYF.

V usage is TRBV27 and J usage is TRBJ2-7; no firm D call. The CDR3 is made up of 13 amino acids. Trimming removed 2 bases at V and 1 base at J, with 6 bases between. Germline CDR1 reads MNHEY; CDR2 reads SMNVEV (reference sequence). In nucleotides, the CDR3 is TGTGCCAGCAGTTTAGGGCCGTCCTACGAGCAGTACTTC. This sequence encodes CASSLGPSYEQYF.

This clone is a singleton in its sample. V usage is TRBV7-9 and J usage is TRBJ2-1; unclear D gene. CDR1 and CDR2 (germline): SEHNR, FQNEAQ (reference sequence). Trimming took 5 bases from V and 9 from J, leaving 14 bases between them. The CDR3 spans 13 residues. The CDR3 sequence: CASSPPGKSEQFF. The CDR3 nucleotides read TGTGCCAGCAGCCCCCCAGGAAAGAGTGAGCAGTTCTTC.

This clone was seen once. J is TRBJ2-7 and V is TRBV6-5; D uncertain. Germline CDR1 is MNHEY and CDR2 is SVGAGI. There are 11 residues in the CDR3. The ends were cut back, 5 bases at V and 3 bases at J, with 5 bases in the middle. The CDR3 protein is CASSGRYEQYF. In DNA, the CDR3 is TGTGCCAGCAGTGGCCGCTACGAGCAGTACTTC.

Written as DNA, the CDR3 is TGCAGCGCCTCGAGCGGGGGACTCCAAGAGACCCAGTACTTC. Residues: CSASSGGLQETQYF. The chain is built from TRBV29-1 and TRBJ2-5; TRBD2 aligns across 8 bases. Germline loops: CDR1 SQVTM, CDR2 ANQGSEA. V trimming: 7 bases; J trimming: 1 base; junction bases outside the gene matches: 8. The CDR3 covers 14 residues.

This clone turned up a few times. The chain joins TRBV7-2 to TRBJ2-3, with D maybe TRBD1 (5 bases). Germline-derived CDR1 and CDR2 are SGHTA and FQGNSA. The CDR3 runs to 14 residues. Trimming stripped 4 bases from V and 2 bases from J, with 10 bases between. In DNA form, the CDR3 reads TGTGCCAGCAGCTCACAGGCAACCACAGATACGCAGTATTTT. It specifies CASSSQATTDTQYF.

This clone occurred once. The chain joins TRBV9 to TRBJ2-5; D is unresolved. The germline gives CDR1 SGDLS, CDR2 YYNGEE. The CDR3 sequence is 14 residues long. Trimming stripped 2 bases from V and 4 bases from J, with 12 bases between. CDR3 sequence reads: CASSVESRRETQYF. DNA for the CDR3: TGTGCCAGCAGCGTTGAGTCGAGGCGAGAGACCCAGTACTTC.

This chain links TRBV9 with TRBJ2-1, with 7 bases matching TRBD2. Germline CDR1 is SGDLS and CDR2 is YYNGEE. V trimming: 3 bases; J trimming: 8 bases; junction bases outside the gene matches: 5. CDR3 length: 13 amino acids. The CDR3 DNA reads TGTGCCAGCAGCGCACTAGCGAACGATGAGCAGTTCTTC. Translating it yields CASSALANDEQFF.

CDR3 in DNA: TGTGCCACCTTACCGACAGGGGGCTTGACCGGGGAGCTGTTTTTT. It yields the protein CATLPTGGLTGELFF. V and J are TRBV10-3 and TRBJ2-2, with 10 bases that match TRBD1. Per germline, CDR1 ENHRY and CDR2 SYGVKD. The length of the CDR3 is 15 residues. Trimming took 10 bases from V and 5 from J; bases not matched to a gene: 10.

The CDR3 loop reads CASSTGRQEETQYF. DNA for the CDR3: TGCGCCAGCAGCACGGGGAGGCAGGAGGAGACCCAGTACTTC. This chain connects TRBV5-1 to TRBJ2-5; perhaps TRBD2 as D (6 bases). V was pared by 4 bases and J by 5 bases, with 15 bases between. From germline, CDR1 is SGHRS and CDR2 YFSETQ. The CDR3 has 14 residues. The full variable domain, with the rest looked up from reference TRBV5-1 and TRBJ2-5, is KAGVTQTPRYLIKTRGQQVTLSCSPISGHRSVSWYQQTPGQGLQFLFEYFSETQRNKGNFPGRFSGRQFSNSRSEMNVSTLELGDSALYLCASSTGRQEETQYFGPGTRLLVL.

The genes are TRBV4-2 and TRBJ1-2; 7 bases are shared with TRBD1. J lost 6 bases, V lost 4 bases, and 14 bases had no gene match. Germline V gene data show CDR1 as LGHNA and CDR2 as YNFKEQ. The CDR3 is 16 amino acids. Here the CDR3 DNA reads TGTGCCAGCAGCCCTCCCGGTAGAGGGGGCATAAATGGCTACACCTTC. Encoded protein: CASSPPGRGGINGYTF.

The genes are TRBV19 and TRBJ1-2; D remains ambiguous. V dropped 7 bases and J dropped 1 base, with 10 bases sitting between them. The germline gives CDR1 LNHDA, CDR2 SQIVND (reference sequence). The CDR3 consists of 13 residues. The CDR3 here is CASIPTGNYGYTF. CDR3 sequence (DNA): TGTGCCAGTATCCCGACGGGTAACTATGGCTACACCTTC.

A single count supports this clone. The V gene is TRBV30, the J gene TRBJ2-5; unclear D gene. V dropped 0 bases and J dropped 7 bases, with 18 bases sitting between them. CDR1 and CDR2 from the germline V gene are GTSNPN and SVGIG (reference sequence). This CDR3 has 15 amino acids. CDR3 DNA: TGTGCCTGGAGTGTACGTAGCCCCGGGTCCGGGACCCAGTACTTC. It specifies CAWSVRSPGSGTQYF. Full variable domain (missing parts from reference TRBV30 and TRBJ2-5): SQTIHQWPATLVQPVGSPLSLECTVEGTSNPNLYWYRQAAGRGLQLLFYSVGIGQISSEVPQNLSASRPQDRQFILSSKKLLLSDSGFYLCAWSVRSPGSGTQYFGPGTRLLVL.

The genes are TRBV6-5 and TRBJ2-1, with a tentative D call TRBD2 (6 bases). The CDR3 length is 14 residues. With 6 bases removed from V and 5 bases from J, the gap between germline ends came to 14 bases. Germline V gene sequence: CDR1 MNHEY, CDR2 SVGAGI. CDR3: CASSQVGLNNEQFF. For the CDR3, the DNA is TGTGCCAGCAGCCAAGTGGGACTCAACAATGAGCAGTTCTTC.